The 28 T cell receptor beta chains below come from one sample, sequenced in a study of blood T cell repertoires in COVID-19. The repertoire was sequenced with immunoSEQ multiplex PCR; TCRdb's copy has only in-frame clones and lacks some. The table includes 200,000 to 250,000 clones, 70% to 90% detected once. The sample taken for sequencing was peripheral blood. These receptors came from a woman aged 50 to 65 with COVID-19, enrolled during active disease.

The chain uses TRBV12-5 and TRBJ2-2; 13 bases agree with TRBD2. CDR1 LGHNT and CDR2 FRNRAP come from the germline V gene. V was pared by 0 bases and J by 4 bases, with 5 bases of the junction left unmatched. This CDR3 is 18 amino acids long. CDR3 loop: CASGLVLAGGPVTGELFF. The DNA for the CDR3 is TGTGCTAGTGGTTTGGTACTAGCGGGGGGGCCGGTCACCGGGGAGCTGTTTTTT. Complete variable domain (other parts from reference TRBV12-5 and TRBJ2-2): DARVTQTPRHKVTEMGQEVTMRCQPILGHNTVFWYRQTMMQGLELLAYFRNRAPLDDSGMPKDRFSAEMPDATLATLKIQPSEPRDSAVYFCASGLVLAGGPVTGELFFGEGSRLTVL.

This clone appeared once. The chain joins TRBV7-6 to TRBJ2-3; 8 bases are shared with TRBD1. The CDR3 runs 15 residues. Germline loops: CDR1 SGHVS, CDR2 FNYEAQ. The junction had 3 bases not matched to a gene; V was cut back by 1 base and J by 3 bases. The CDR3 coding sequence is TGTGCCAGCAGCTTAGACCAGGGGGCAACAGATACGCAGTATTTT. Translated: CASSLDQGATDTQYF.

The rearrangement uses TRBV7-2 and TRBJ2-3, with TRBD1 as a possible D gene (6 bases). Germline V gives CDR1 SGHTA, CDR2 FQGNSA. Trimming left V 5 bases short and J 4 bases short, with 19 bases between. This CDR3 region has 16 residues. CDR3 sequence reads: CASSRRTTGIADTQYF. The CDR3 DNA reads TGTGCCAGCAGCCGGAGGACCACAGGGATCGCAGATACGCAGTATTTT.

The chain has TRBV20-1 and TRBJ2-7; 7 bases align to TRBD1. After removal of 3 bases from V and 6 bases from J, the junction contained 5 bases not matched to a gene. Per germline, CDR1 DFQATT and CDR2 SNEGSKA (reference sequence). CDR3 length: 12 amino acids. The chain's CDR3 is CSASFRDSEQYF. The CDR3 region has the DNA TGCAGTGCTAGTTTCCGGGACAGCGAGCAGTACTTC.

The chain employs TRBV30 and TRBJ1-4, with D maybe TRBD1 (5 bases). The CDR3 runs to 15 residues. Germline CDR1 GTSNPN, CDR2 SVGIG (reference sequence). V was pared by 2 bases and J by 3 bases, with 13 bases between. The CDR3 sequence: CAWSPVGGPNEKLFF. For the CDR3, the DNA is TGTGCCTGGAGTCCAGTCGGGGGACCTAATGAAAAACTGTTTTTT. Supplemented by reference TRBV30 and TRBJ1-4, the full variable domain reads SQTIHQWPATLVQPVGSPLSLECTVEGTSNPNLYWYRQAAGRGLQLLFYSVGIGQISSEVPQNLSASRPQDRQFILSSKKLLLSDSGFYLCAWSPVGGPNEKLFFGSGTQLSVL.

This chain connects TRBV5-6 to TRBJ2-7, with TRBD1 identical over 8 bases. V dropped 7 bases and J dropped 4; count of bases not matched to a gene: 10. The CDR3 covers 14 residues. The germline V gene encodes CDR1 SGHDT and CDR2 YYEEEE. As DNA, the CDR3 is TGTGCCAGCTCTAGGTACAGGGGGATTTACGAGCAGTACGTC. Residues: CASSRYRGIYEQYV.

The V and J genes are TRBV7-9 and TRBJ1-5; D remains unclear. In germline, CDR1 is SEHNR, CDR2 FQNEAQ (reference sequence). The CDR3 is 13 residues long. Trimming pared 0 bases from V and 7 bases from J, leaving 7 bases between. Written as DNA, the CDR3 is TGTGCCAGCAGCTTAGCCATCCGGCAGCCCCAGCATTTT. Translated, it gives CASSLAIRQPQHF.

This clone was observed a single time. The J gene is TRBJ2-2, the V gene TRBV6-5, with D possibly TRBD2 on 6 matching bases. Germline CDR1 MNHEY, CDR2 SVGAGI. The CDR3 spans 11 residues. V lost 7 bases to trimming and J lost 8 bases, with 8 bases between them. The CDR3 is CASKEGGELFF. In nucleotides, the CDR3 is TGTGCCAGCAAGGAGGGGGGGGAGCTGTTTTTT.

About this clone: Different DNA sequences within this sample yield the same CDR3. This chain joins TRBV5-4 and TRBJ2-2; D remains unclear. The germline CDR1 and CDR2 sequences are SGHNT and YYREEE (reference sequence). Trimming shortened V by 0 bases and J by 2 bases, and 2 bases separated the two germline ends. The CDR3 spans 13 residues. CDR3 protein: CASSLANTGELFF. As DNA, the CDR3 is TGTGCCAGCAGCTTGGCAAACACCGGGGAGCTGTTTTTT.

The chain combines TRBV9 with TRBJ2-1; a possible D gene is TRBD2 (5 bases). The CDR3 totals 15 residues. The V end lost 0 bases, the J end lost 3 bases, and 10 bases lay between the germline ends. Per the germline V gene, CDR1 is SGDLS and CDR2 is YYNGEE. The CDR3: CASSVGSSSYNEQFF. CDR3 DNA sequence: TGTGCCAGCAGCGTAGGGTCTAGCAGCTACAATGAGCAGTTCTTC.

The chain employs TRBV5-1 and TRBJ2-2; maybe TRBD1 (6 bases). V gave up 4 bases and J gave up 1 base, with 8 bases separating them. The CDR3 is 14 amino acids. The germline CDR1 and CDR2 sequences are SGHRS and YFSETQ. The CDR3 protein is CASSRGWNTGELFF. CDR3 DNA: TGCGCCAGCAGCAGGGGGTGGAACACCGGGGAGCTGTTTTTT.

The chain is built from TRBV19 and TRBJ1-6; perhaps TRBD1 as D (5 bases). The CDR3 covers 16 residues. Germline-derived CDR1 and CDR2 are LNHDA and SQIVND (reference sequence). V was shortened by 0 bases and J by 9 bases, with 15 bases between the two germline ends. DNA for the CDR3: TGTGCCAGTAGTATAGATGCGGGACTAAAGGGTTCACCCCTCCACTTT. Its protein is CASSIDAGLKGSPLHF.

This chain links TRBV19 with TRBJ1-5, with 9 bases that match TRBD1. The CDR3 is 16 amino acids. V trimming: 1 base; J trimming: 5 bases; junction bases outside the gene matches: 6. The germline CDR1 and CDR2 sequences are LNHDA and SQIVND (reference sequence). CDR3 loop: CASSIARDRADQPQHF. CDR3 in DNA: TGTGCCAGTAGTATAGCTCGGGACAGGGCGGATCAGCCCCAGCATTTT.

The chain combines TRBV5-1 with TRBJ2-1, with D maybe TRBD2 (7 bases). Germline values: CDR1 SGHRS, CDR2 YFSETQ. There are 14 residues in the CDR3. The V end was cut by 2 bases, the J end by 8 bases, with 14 bases between. The CDR3 DNA follows: TGCGCCAGCAGCTTCCGGGGGGCCGGGGATGAGCAGTTCTTC. It codes for CASSFRGAGDEQFF. Based on the CDR3 plus reference TRBV5-1 and TRBJ2-1, the full variable domain is KAGVTQTPRYLIKTRGQQVTLSCSPISGHRSVSWYQQTPGQGLQFLFEYFSETQRNKGNFPGRFSGRQFSNSRSEMNVSTLELGDSALYLCASSFRGAGDEQFFGPGTRLTVL.

The V call is TRBV5-1, the J call TRBJ1-1; perhaps TRBD1 as D (6 bases). The ends were cut back, 0 bases at V and 4 bases at J, with 13 bases in the middle. This CDR3 region has 15 residues. CDR1 and CDR2 (germline): SGHRS, YFSETQ. For the CDR3, the DNA is TGCGCCAGCAGCTTGGGGACCAGGGGCGGCACTGAAGCTTTCTTT. Translation: CASSLGTRGGTEAFF.

The chain has TRBV24-1 and TRBJ2-3; TRBD1 matches at 9 bases. The V gene's germline CDR1 is KGHDR and CDR2 SFDVKD. The CDR3 spans 17 residues. Losses at the gene ends were 2 bases for V and 9 bases for J; bases not matched to a gene: 14. CDR3 DNA: TGTGCCACCAGTGATTCGCTCACAGGGGGCCGGGGAAGGACGCAGTATTTT. This gives the protein CATSDSLTGGRGRTQYF.

V is TRBV5-6 and J is TRBJ1-1; maybe TRBD1 (5 bases). CDR1 is SGHDT and CDR2 is YYEEEE in the germline V gene. The CDR3 runs 11 residues. Trimming cost V 7 bases and J 5 bases, with 9 bases left between them. Here the CDR3 DNA reads TGTGCCAGCCATCGACAGACTGAAGCTTTCTTT. As protein: CASHRQTEAFF.

The V gene is TRBV5-1, the J gene TRBJ1-1, with D possibly TRBD1 on 5 matching bases. The CDR3 sequence is 15 residues long. Germline values: CDR1 SGHRS, CDR2 YFSETQ. With 0 bases removed from V and 1 base from J, the gap between germline ends came to 10 bases. CDR3 loop: CASSLVQGANTEAFF. The CDR3, as DNA: TGCGCCAGCAGCTTGGTCCAGGGCGCGAACACTGAAGCTTTCTTT.

The chain links TRBV6-5 to TRBJ2-1; 10 bases match TRBD2. V shed 0 bases and J 9 bases; nucleotides not matched to a gene: 8. Germline-derived CDR1 and CDR2 are MNHEY and SVGAGI. The CDR3 is 16 amino acids. Here the CDR3 DNA reads TGTGCCAGCAGTTACTCTATAACTAGCGGGGTAGGTGAGCAGTTCTTC. Amino acid sequence: CASSYSITSGVGEQFF.

The sample holds one count of this clone. The chain carries TRBV2 and TRBJ2-3; TRBD2 might be the D (5 bases). There are 12 residues in the CDR3. Germline CDR1 is SNHLY and CDR2 is FYNNEI. The V and J ends lost 5 bases and 5 bases respectively, with 8 bases between them. The CDR3 reads CASSYAGDTQYF. CDR3 DNA: TGTGCCAGCAGTTACGCGGGAGATACGCAGTATTTT.

In this sample, this clone turned up once. The V call is TRBV11-2, the J call TRBJ1-1; D unresolved. The ends were cut back, 3 bases at V and 2 bases at J, with 4 bases in the middle. Germline-derived CDR1 and CDR2 are SGHAT and FQNNGV. This CDR3 comprises 12 residues. The CDR3 nucleotides read TGTGCCAGCAGCTTGAGAAACACTGAAGCTTTCTTT. Amino acids: CASSLRNTEAFF.

CDR3 sequence: CASSIGQGVQPQHF. The DNA for the CDR3 is TGTGCCAGTAGTATAGGACAGGGGGTTCAGCCCCAGCATTTT. The chain is built from TRBV19 and TRBJ1-5; 9 bases are shared with TRBD1. Per germline, CDR1 LNHDA and CDR2 SQIVND (reference sequence). The CDR3 is 14 amino acids. J gave up 6 bases and V 1 base, and 1 base lay outside the gene matches. The entire variable domain, with the rest obtained from reference TRBV19 and TRBJ1-5, is as follows: DGGITQSPKYLFRKEGQNVTLSCEQNLNHDAMYWYRQDPGQGLRLIYYSQIVNDFQKGDIAEGYSVSREKKESFPLTVTSAQKNPTAFYLCASSIGQGVQPQHFGDGTRLSIL.

This sequence joins TRBV19 and TRBJ2-1; 8 bases are shared with TRBD2. The germline gives CDR1 LNHDA, CDR2 SQIVND (reference sequence). The V gene end was trimmed by 5 bases and the J gene end by 5 bases; junction bases not matched to a gene: 8. CDR3 length: 15 residues. The CDR3 loop is CASSSSGGAHNEQFF. In nucleotides, the CDR3 is TGTGCCAGTAGTTCCTCGGGGGGGGCCCACAATGAGCAGTTCTTC.

This chain connects TRBV11-2 to TRBJ1-6, with 8 nucleotides matching TRBD1. Trimming cost V 5 bases and J 6 bases; bases outside gene matches: 9. CDR3 length: 16 amino acids. Germline loops: CDR1 SGHAT, CDR2 FQNNGV. The CDR3, as DNA: TGTGCCAGCAGCCAACCGACAGGGGTGGCTAATTCACCCCTCCACTTT. Its protein is CASSQPTGVANSPLHF.

A single count supports this clone. V usage is TRBV5-4 and J usage is TRBJ2-1; 11 positions match TRBD2. Trimming at V came to 4 bases and at J to 3 bases, leaving 6 bases not matched to a gene. The germline CDR1 and CDR2 sequences are SGHNT and YYREEE (reference sequence). The CDR3 has 16 residues. This chain's CDR3 is CASSPGTSGNYNEQFF. The CDR3, as DNA: TGTGCCAGCAGCCCTGGGACTAGCGGAAACTACAATGAGCAGTTCTTC.

The chain joins TRBV6-6 to TRBJ1-3; 9 nucleotides align to TRBD1. V lost 6 bases, J lost 4 bases, and 7 bases stayed unmatched. Germline assignment: CDR1 MNHNY and CDR2 SVGAGI (reference sequence). The length of the CDR3 is 15 residues. This chain's CDR3 is CASRLGQGSGNTIYF. In nucleotides, the CDR3 is TGTGCCAGCAGACTTGGACAGGGGTCCGGAAACACCATATATTTT.

The CDR3 sequence: CASSQDRGRVEAFF. The DNA for the CDR3 is TGTGCCAGCAGCCAAGACAGGGGCCGCGTTGAAGCTTTCTTT. This rearrangement joins TRBV7-9 to TRBJ1-1; 8 bases map to TRBD1. This CDR3 has 14 residues. Germline-derived CDR1 and CDR2 are SEHNR and FQNEAQ (reference sequence). The V and J ends lost 5 bases and 7 bases, in that order; junction bases with no gene match: 9.

The chain uses TRBV27 and TRBJ1-3; 9 nucleotides match TRBD1. CDR1 MNHEY and CDR2 SMNVEV come from the germline V gene (reference sequence). This CDR3 has 16 residues. V was pared by 5 bases and J by 6 bases, with 11 bases of the junction left unmatched. The CDR3 sequence: CASSTLTGGLVNTIYF. The DNA for the CDR3 is TGTGCCAGCAGTACCTTGACAGGGGGATTAGTAAACACCATATATTTT.